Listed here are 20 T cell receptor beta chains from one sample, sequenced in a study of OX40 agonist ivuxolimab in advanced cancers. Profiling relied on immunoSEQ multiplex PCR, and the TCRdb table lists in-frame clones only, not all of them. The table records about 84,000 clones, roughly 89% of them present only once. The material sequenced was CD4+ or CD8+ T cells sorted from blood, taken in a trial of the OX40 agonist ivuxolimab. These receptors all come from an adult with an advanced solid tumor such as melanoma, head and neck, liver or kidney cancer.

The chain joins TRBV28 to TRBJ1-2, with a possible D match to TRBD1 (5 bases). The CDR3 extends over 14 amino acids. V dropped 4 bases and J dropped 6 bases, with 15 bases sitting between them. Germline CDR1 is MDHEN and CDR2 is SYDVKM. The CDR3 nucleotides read TGTGCCAGCAGTTGGGGGTTGAGGGGCGATGGCTACACCTTC. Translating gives CASSWGLRGDGYTF.

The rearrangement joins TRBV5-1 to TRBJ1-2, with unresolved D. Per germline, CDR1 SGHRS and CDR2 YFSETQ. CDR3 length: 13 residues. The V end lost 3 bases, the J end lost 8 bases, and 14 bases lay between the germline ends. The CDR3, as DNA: TGCGCCAGCAGCTCGGACCCAACGAGCGGCTACACCTTC. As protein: CASSSDPTSGYTF.

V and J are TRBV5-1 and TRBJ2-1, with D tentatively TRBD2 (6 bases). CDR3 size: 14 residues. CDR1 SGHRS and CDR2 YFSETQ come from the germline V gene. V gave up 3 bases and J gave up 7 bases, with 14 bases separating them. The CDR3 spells CASSSFGGENEQFF. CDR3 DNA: TGCGCCAGCAGCTCCTTCGGCGGGGAGAATGAGCAGTTCTTC.

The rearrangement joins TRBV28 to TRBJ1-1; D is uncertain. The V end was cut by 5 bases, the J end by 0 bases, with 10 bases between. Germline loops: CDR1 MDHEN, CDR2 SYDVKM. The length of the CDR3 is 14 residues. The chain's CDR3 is CASSRPVLNTEAFF. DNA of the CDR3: TGTGCCAGCAGTAGACCGGTTCTGAACACTGAAGCTTTCTTT.

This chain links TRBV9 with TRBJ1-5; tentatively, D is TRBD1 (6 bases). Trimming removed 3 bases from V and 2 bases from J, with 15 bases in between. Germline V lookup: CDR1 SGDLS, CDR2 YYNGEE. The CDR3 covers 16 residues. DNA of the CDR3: TGTGCCAGCAGCGAGGGTGGGGGGCATCGCAATCAGCCCCAGCATTTT. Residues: CASSEGGGHRNQPQHF.

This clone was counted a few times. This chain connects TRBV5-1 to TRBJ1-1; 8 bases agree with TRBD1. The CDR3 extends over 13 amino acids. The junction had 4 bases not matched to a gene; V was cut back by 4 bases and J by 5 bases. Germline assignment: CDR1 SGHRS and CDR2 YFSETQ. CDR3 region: CASSLTGDTEAFF. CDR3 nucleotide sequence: TGCGCCAGCAGCCTGACAGGGGATACTGAAGCTTTCTTT.

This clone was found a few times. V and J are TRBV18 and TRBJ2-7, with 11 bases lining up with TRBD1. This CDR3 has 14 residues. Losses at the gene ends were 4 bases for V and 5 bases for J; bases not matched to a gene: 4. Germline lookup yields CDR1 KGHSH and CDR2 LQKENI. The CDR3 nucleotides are TGTGCCAGCTCACTATCGGGACAGGGGGACGAGCAGTACTTC. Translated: CASSLSGQGDEQYF.

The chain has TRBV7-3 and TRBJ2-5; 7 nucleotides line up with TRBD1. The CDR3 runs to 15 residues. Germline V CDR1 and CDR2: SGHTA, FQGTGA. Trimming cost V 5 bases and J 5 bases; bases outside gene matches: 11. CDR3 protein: CASSLFPGQRETQYF. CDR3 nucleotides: TGTGCCAGCAGCCTCTTCCCGGGACAGAGGGAGACCCAGTACTTC.

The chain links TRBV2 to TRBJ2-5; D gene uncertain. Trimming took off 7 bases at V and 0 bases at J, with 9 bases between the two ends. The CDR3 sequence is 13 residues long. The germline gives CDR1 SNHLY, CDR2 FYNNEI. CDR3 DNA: TGTGCCAGCAAGTTGGGGTACCAAGAGACCCAGTACTTC. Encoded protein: CASKLGYQETQYF.

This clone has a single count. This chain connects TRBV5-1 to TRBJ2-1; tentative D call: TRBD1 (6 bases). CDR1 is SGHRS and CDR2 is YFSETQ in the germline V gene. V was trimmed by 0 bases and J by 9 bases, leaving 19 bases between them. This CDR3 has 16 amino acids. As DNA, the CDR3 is TGCGCCAGCAGCTTGGTAGGACAGTTGCCCCTCCGTGAGCAGTTCTTC. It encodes CASSLVGQLPLREQFF.

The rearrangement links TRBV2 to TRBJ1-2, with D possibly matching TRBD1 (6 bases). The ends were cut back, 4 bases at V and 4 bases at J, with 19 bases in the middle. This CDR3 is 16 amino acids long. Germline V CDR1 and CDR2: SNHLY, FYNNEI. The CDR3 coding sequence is TGTGCCAGCAGTGCCAGGGGCAGCCCTACTTTCTATGGCTACACCTTC. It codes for CASSARGSPTFYGYTF. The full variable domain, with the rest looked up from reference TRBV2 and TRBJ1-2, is EPEVTQTPSHQVTQMGQEVILRCVPISNHLYFYWYRQILGQKVEFLVSFYNNEISEKSEIFDDQFSVERPDGSNFTLKIRSTKLEDSAMYFCASSARGSPTFYGYTFGSGTRLTVV.

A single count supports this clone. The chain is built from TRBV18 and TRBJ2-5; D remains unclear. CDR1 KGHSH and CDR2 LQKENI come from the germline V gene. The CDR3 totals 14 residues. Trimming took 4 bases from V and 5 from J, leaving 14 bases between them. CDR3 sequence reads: CASSLQSPGETQYF. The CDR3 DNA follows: TGTGCCAGCTCACTGCAGAGTCCCGGGGAGACCCAGTACTTC.

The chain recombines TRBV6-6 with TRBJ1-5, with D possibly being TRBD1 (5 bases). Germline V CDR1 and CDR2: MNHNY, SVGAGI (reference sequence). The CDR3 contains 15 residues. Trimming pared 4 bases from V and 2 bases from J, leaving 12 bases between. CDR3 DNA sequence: TGTGCCAGCAGTTCCGCGGGCAGGGGCAATCAGCCCCAGCATTTT. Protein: CASSSAGRGNQPQHF.

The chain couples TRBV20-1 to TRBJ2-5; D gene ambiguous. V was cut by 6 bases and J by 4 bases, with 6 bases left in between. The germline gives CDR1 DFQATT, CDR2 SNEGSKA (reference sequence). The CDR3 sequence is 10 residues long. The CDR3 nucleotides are TGCAGTGCCGTTCTAGAGACCCAGTACTTC. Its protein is CSAVLETQYF.

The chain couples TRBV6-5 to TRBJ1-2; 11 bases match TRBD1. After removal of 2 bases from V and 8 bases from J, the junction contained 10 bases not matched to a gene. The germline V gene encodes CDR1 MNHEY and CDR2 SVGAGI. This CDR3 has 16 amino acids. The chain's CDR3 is CASSYKEGQGVGGYTF. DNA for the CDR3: TGTGCCAGCAGTTACAAAGAGGGACAGGGGGTCGGAGGCTACACCTTC.

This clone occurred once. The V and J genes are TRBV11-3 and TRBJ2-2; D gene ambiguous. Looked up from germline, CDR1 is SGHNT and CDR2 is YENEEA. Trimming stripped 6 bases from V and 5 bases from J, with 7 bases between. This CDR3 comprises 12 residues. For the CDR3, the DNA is TGTGCCAGCAGTAAGCGAACCGGGGAGCTGTTTTTT. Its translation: CASSKRTGELFF.

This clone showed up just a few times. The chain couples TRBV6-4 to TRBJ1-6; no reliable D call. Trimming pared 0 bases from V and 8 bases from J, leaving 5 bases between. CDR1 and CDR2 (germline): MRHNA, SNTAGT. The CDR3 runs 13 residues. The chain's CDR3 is CASSDSRDSPLHF. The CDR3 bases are TGTGCCAGCAGTGACTCGCGGGATTCACCCCTCCACTTT.

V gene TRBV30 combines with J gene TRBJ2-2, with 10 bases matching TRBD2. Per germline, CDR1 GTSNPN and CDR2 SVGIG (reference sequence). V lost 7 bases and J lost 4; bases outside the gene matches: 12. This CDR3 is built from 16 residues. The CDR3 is CAYLSGRLSSTGELFF. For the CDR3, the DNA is TGTGCCTACCTTAGCGGGAGGCTGTCGAGCACCGGGGAGCTGTTTTTT. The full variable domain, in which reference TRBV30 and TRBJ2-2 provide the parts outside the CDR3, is SQTIHQWPATLVQPVGSPLSLECTVEGTSNPNLYWYRQAAGRGLQLLFYSVGIGQISSEVPQNLSASRPQDRQFILSSKKLLLSDSGFYLCAYLSGRLSSTGELFFGEGSRLTVL.

CDR3 amino acids: CAGGIAGASTDTQYF. CDR3 coding DNA: TGTGCCGGCGGTATAGCGGGAGCCTCCACAGATACGCAGTATTTT. The chain employs TRBV2 and TRBJ2-3, with 9 bases that match TRBD2. The germline CDR1 and CDR2 sequences are SNHLY and FYNNEI. V lost 11 bases to trimming and J lost 2 bases; unmatched junction nucleotides: 11. The length of the CDR3 is 15 residues.

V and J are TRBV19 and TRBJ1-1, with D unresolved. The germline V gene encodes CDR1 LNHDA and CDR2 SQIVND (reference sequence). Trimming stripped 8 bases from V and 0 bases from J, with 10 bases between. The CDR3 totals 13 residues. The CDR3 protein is CASGLSMNTEAFF. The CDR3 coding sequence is TGTGCCAGTGGGTTGAGCATGAACACTGAAGCTTTCTTT.